Below, 6 T cell receptor beta chains from the same sample are listed, as sequenced in a study of T cell repertoires in cytomegalovirus infection. TCRdb analysed the reads with MiXCR anew, one entry per CDR3 protein. Of approximately 470,000 distinct CDR3 sequences listed, about 39% are singletons. The antigens of these receptors remain unknown. Source: cultured PBMCs, taken from culture after CMV antigen stimulation. These receptors originate from a human donor in good health (CMV status not recorded). Some clones in this sample may be carry-over from other donors' samples.

This chain uses TRBV28 with TRBJ1-1; 8 positions agree with TRBD1. Germline CDR1 reads MDHEN; CDR2 reads SYDVKM. The V and J ends lost 6 bases and 7 bases, in that order; junction bases with no gene match: 10. This CDR3 region has 14 residues. The CDR3: CASSLGQVVGEAFF. The DNA of the CDR3 is TGTGCCAGCAGCTTGGGACAGGTGGTTGGTGAAGCTTTCTTT.

This clonotype was picked up a small number of times. The V call is TRBV4-2, the J call TRBJ2-3; 10 bases agree with TRBD1. This CDR3 contains 17 residues. J lost 2 bases, V lost 0 bases, and 5 bases had no gene match. Germline V gives CDR1 LGHNA, CDR2 YNFKEQ. Written as DNA, the CDR3 is TGTGCCAGCAGCCAAGAAGGGGGACAGGGGAACACAGATACGCAGTATTTT. Its translation: CASSQEGGQGNTDTQYF.

The CDR3 sequence: CAWSVDGGRPEQYF. In nucleotides, the CDR3 is TGTGCCTGGAGTGTAGATGGAGGCCGTCCCGAGCAGTACTTC. The gene calls are TRBV30 and TRBJ2-7; weak D call: TRBD2 (5 bases). This CDR3 comprises 14 residues. Trimming removed 0 bases from V and 6 bases from J, with 15 bases in between. Looked up from germline, CDR1 is GTSNPN and CDR2 is SVGIG (reference sequence). The full variable domain, completed using reference TRBV30 and TRBJ2-7, is SQTIHQWPATLVQPVGSPLSLECTVEGTSNPNLYWYRQAAGRGLQLLFYSVGIGQISSEVPQNLSASRPQDRQFILSSKKLLLSDSGFYLCAWSVDGGRPEQYFGPGTRLTVT.

This clonotype was seen more than once but under ten times. CDR3 in amino acids: CASSIRHPGADTQYF. CDR3 nucleotide sequence: TGTGCCAGCAGTATACGACACCCAGGGGCAGATACGCAGTATTTT. The V gene is TRBV12-3 or TRBV12-4, the J gene TRBJ2-3; a weak D match, TRBD1 (6 bases). Trimming pared 5 bases from V and 4 bases from J, leaving 16 bases between. The CDR3 runs 15 residues.

The V and J genes are TRBV6-1 and TRBJ1-4, with 8 bases identical to TRBD1. V lost 6 bases to trimming and J lost 8 bases; unmatched junction nucleotides: 8. Germline V gives CDR1 MNHNS, CDR2 SASEGT. The CDR3 has 14 residues. The CDR3 is CASRLQGVREKLFF. CDR3 DNA sequence: TGTGCCAGCAGACTACAGGGGGTGAGGGAAAAACTGTTTTTT.

The J gene is TRBJ2-1, the V gene TRBV28; D is unclear. CDR1 is MDHEN and CDR2 is SYDVKM in the germline V gene. CDR3 length: 14 residues. V lost 8 bases to trimming and J lost 2 bases, with 13 bases between them. The CDR3 spells CASRLEQTYNEQFF. DNA for the CDR3: TGTGCCAGCCGTCTGGAGCAGACCTACAATGAGCAGTTCTTC.